The clone carrying this TCR beta chain was observed a few times. Time point: persistent/refractory GD, antithyroid drugs over 5 years with positive TRAb. Isolated PBMC RNA provided the starting material for the TCR library. Arm-PCR of CDR3 regions with iRepertoire HTBI primers generated TCR beta libraries. Each CDR3 protein is one row after TCRdb ran MiXCR on the multiplex PCR reads. The sample includes about 420,000 distinct CDR3 sequences, 23% of them seen just once. This sample is drawn from a study of regulatory T cells in long-lasting Graves disease. Study-wide background: With positive TSH receptor antibodies and over 5 years of antithyroid drugs, Graves' disease was considered persistent.

Trimming removed 3 bases from V and 1 base from J, with 10 bases in between. Germline loops: CDR1 GTSNPN, CDR2 SVGIG (reference sequence). CDR3 length: 14 amino acids. The sequences come from peripheral blood mononuclear cells (PBMCs), collected when the disease was refractory, from a patient treated with antithyroid drugs. The J gene is TRBJ1-5, the V gene TRBV30, with D possibly being TRBD1 (6 bases). The TCR comes from a female donor with Graves disease. DNA of the CDR3: TGTGCCTGGAGGGGACAACGGAGCAATCAGCCCCAGCATTTT. Translated: CAWRGQRSNQPQHF.